These T cell receptor beta chains were read from a single sample in a study of metastatic and nonmetastatic thyroid tumors. Using MiXCR, TCRdb re-called clones from the PCR reads. The repertoire consists of approximately 70,000 clones, with 18% occurring once and the leading ten covering about 13%. Sequencing used blood. Every receptor here comes from a female donor with papillary thyroid cancer or a benign thyroid nodule (not recorded which). Some clones in this sample may be carry-over from other donors' samples. Each CDR3 is given with its conserved first and last residue. D genes are given only for firm matches. Expanded clones are given a class, and other clones once, few, many or no size at all.

V gene	J gene	CDR3 length	D gene	clone size	CDR3 protein	CDR3 DNA
TRBV10-1	TRBJ2-7	13	TRBD1	many	CASSGRTGDEQYF	TGCGCCAGCAGTGGAAGGACAGGGGACGAGCAGTACTTC
TRBV28	TRBJ1-2	15	-	many	CASSLLKEGGYGYTF	TGTGCCAGCAGTTTACTTAAAGAGGGCGGCTATGGCTACACCTTC
TRBV10-3	TRBJ1-1	15	-	many	CAIKKGAALNTETFF	TGTGCCATCAAAAAGGGCGCCGCTTTGAACACTGAAACTTTCTTT
TRBV9	TRBJ2-1	14	-	once	CASSVGSANNEQFF	TGTGCCAGCAGCGTAGGTAGCGCCAACAATGAGCAGTTCTTC
TRBV7-9	TRBJ2-7	13	TRBD2	many	CASSTSGGYEQYF	TGTGCCAGCAGCACTTCCGGGGGGTACGAGCAGTACTTC
TRBV19	TRBJ1-1	15	TRBD1	many	CASRPRTGRDTEAFF	TGTGCCAGTAGACCCCGGACAGGAAGGGACACTGAAGCTTTCTTT
TRBV5-1	TRBJ1-4	15	-	-	CASSFLWGPNEKLFF	TGCGCCAGCAGCTTCCTCTGGGGTCCTAATGAAAAACTGTTTTTT
TRBV11-2	TRBJ2-1	16	TRBD2	-	CASSLPTTSGNNEQFF	TGTGCCAGCAGCTTACCCACGACTAGCGGTAACAATGAGCAGTTCTTC
TRBV9	TRBJ1-4	14	-	many	CASSATGIGEKLFF	TGTGCCAGCAGCGCAACAGGGATAGGTGAAAAACTGTTTTTT
TRBV11-2	TRBJ2-5	15	-	-	CASSIRTTTQETQYF	TGTGCCAGCAGCATTCGGACCACAACCCAAGAGACCCAGTACTTC
TRBV5-5	TRBJ2-7	14	-	many	CASSLGAAPYEQYF	TGTGCCAGCAGCTTGGGGGCGGCACCCTACGAGCAGTACTTC
TRBV7-9	TRBJ2-7	15	-	many	CASSLDGDTTYEQYF	TGTGCCAGCAGCTTAGACGGCGACACAACCTACGAGCAGTACTTC
TRBV6-1	TRBJ2-1	16	-	-	CASSVSPGPPYNEQFF	TGTGCCAGCAGTGTTTCCCCGGGTCCACCCTACAATGAGCAGTTCTTC
TRBV28	TRBJ2-7	15	-	few	CANSTTWALGHEQYF	TGTGCCAACAGCACGACTTGGGCTCTGGGCCACGAGCAGTACTTC
TRBV6-4	TRBJ1-5	14	-	many	CASSVSGGYQPQHF	TGTGCCAGCTCAGTTTCGGGAGGGTATCAGCCCCAGCATTTT
TRBV19	TRBJ2-2	16	TRBD1	many	CASRSTGGPGTGELFF	TGTGCCAGTAGGAGCACAGGGGGTCCGGGGACCGGGGAGCTGTTTTTT
TRBV19	TRBJ2-3	15	-	many	CASSNRVGYTDTQYF	TGTGCCAGTAGTAACAGGGTAGGGTACACAGATACGCAGTATTTT
TRBV7-9	TRBJ1-5	16	-	many	CASSLAPGGVGQPQHF	TGTGCCAGCAGCTTAGCGCCGGGGGGGGTCGGTCAGCCCCAGCATTTT
TRBV28	TRBJ2-7	11	-	-	CASTEGGEQYF	TGTGCCAGCACCGAGGGTGGCGAGCAGTACTTC
TRBV19	TRBJ2-7	13	-	many	CASSIGLVDEQYF	TGTGCCAGTAGTATAGGTCTAGTAGACGAGCAGTACTTC
TRBV15	TRBJ2-7	16	TRBD2	few	CATSRGGAGGSYEQYF	TGTGCCACCAGCAGAGGGGGGGCGGGGGGCTCCTACGAGCAGTACTTC
TRBV27	TRBJ2-2	16	TRBD2	-	CASSPLAERNTGELFF	TGTGCCAGCAGTCCGCTAGCGGAGAGGAACACCGGGGAGCTGTTTTTT
TRBV19	TRBJ2-7	15	TRBD2	many	CASSYYFGLAYEQYF	TGTGCCAGTAGCTACTATTTCGGACTAGCATACGAGCAGTACTTC
TRBV5-1	TRBJ2-3	16	TRBD1	many	CASSIQPGQGEDTQYF	TGCGCCAGCAGCATACAACCGGGACAGGGTGAAGATACGCAGTATTTT
TRBV30	TRBJ1-6	14	-	many	CAWHARGGNSPLHF	TGTGCCTGGCATGCCAGGGGAGGGAATTCACCCCTCCACTTT
TRBV18	TRBJ2-5	13	TRBD2	once	CASTTRGAETQYF	TGTGCCAGCACCACGCGGGGGGCAGAGACCCAGTACTTC
TRBV5-1	TRBJ1-4	13	-	many	CASSVLGREKLFF	TGCGCCAGCAGCGTACTAGGGAGGGAAAAACTGTTTTTT
TRBV6-1	TRBJ2-1	11	-	-	CAVQGNNEQFF	TGTGCCGTACAGGGAAACAATGAGCAGTTCTTC
TRBV6-4	TRBJ2-1	13	-	many	CASSDREYNEQFF	TGTGCCAGCAGTGACCGGGAGTACAATGAGCAGTTCTTC
TRBV6-1	TRBJ2-7	16	-	-	CASSPTGFGRPYEQYF	TGTGCCAGCAGTCCCACAGGGTTCGGGAGACCCTACGAGCAGTACTTC
TRBV3-1	TRBJ2-7	16	-	many	CASSQEVRGEAYEQYF	TGTGCCAGCAGCCAAGAGGTGCGGGGAGAAGCCTACGAGCAGTACTTC
TRBV28	TRBJ1-2	15	-	-	CASSSNGGYGYGYTF	TGTGCCAGCAGTTCGAACGGAGGTTATGGCTATGGCTACACCTTC
TRBV7-9	TRBJ2-2	15	-	-	CASSLSDRNTGELFF	TGTGCCAGCAGCTTAAGTGACAGAAACACCGGGGAGCTGTTTTTT
TRBV6-1	TRBJ2-7	15	-	-	CASSTMDRAAHEQYF	TGTGCCAGCAGTACGATGGACAGAGCAGCGCACGAGCAGTACTTC
TRBV5-4	TRBJ2-1	18	-	many	CASSLLAESLGGRDEQFF	TGTGCCAGCAGCTTACTAGCAGAGAGTCTGGGGGGCCGGGATGAGCAGTTCTTC
TRBV28	TRBJ2-2	19	-	many	CASSLFSLSGGAPTGELFF	TGTGCCAGCAGCCTCTTTAGCCTTAGCGGAGGCGCCCCCACCGGGGAGCTGTTTTTT
TRBV7-9	TRBJ1-2	15	-	many	CASSFVEGRDYGYTF	TGTGCCAGCAGCTTCGTTGAGGGGCGCGACTATGGCTACACCTTC